The 6 T cell receptor beta chains below come from one sample, sequenced in a study of T cells in Graves' hyperthyroidism and ophthalmopathy. RNA transcripts gave rise to amplified TCR beta CDR3 regions. A first-round RT-PCR of the TCR CDR3 used the HTBI primer set. TCRdb reprocessed the multiplex PCR reads via MiXCR and lists one record per CDR3 protein. The repertoire includes hundreds of thousands of distinct CDR3 sequences, about 15% of them detected once, and more than 8.5% sits in the top ten. Sequencing input: blood. The receptors stem from a woman younger than 35 with Graves' hyperthyroidism.

This clonotype was picked up many times. This chain connects TRBV6-1 to TRBJ2-1; 8 bases align to TRBD1. V shed 6 bases, J shed 0 bases, and the junction held 4 bases outside the gene matches. The CDR3 runs to 15 residues. In germline, CDR1 is MNHNS, CDR2 SASEGT. The CDR3 here is CASRLTGGSYNEQFF. CDR3 coding DNA: TGTGCCAGCAGATTAACAGGGGGCTCCTACAATGAGCAGTTCTTC.

This chain links TRBV19 with TRBJ1-5; 7 nucleotides match TRBD1. The V segment lost 1 base and the J segment 9 bases; nucleotides outside the gene matches: 15. The CDR3 is 17 amino acids. Germline V CDR1 and CDR2: LNHDA, SQIVND (reference sequence). The CDR3 sequence is CASSIVPGTEGVLPQHF. The CDR3 region has the DNA TGTGCCAGTAGTATAGTCCCAGGGACAGAGGGGGTCTTGCCCCAGCATTTT.

This clonotype was counted between two and nine times. Likely a read error: the CDR3 ends without its conserved phenylalanine or tryptophan. The chain is built from TRBV5-5 and TRBJ2-5; a possible D gene is TRBD2 (6 bases). Trimming took off 0 bases at V and 3 bases at J, with 9 bases between the two ends. This CDR3 is built from 14 residues. Germline V gives CDR1 SGHKS, CDR2 YYEKEE (reference sequence). CDR3: CASSLVGGKETQYL. CDR3 nucleotide sequence: TGTGCCAGCAGCTTGGTTGGCGGGAAAGAGACCCAGTACCTC.

A note on this clonotype: This clone may be a read error of a much larger clone one base away. The chain carries TRBV20-1 and TRBJ2-7, with TRBD1 matching 7 bases. Trimming removed 5 bases from V and 5 bases from J; junction bases left unmatched: 9. There are 13 residues in the CDR3. Germline V lookup: CDR1 DFQATT, CDR2 SNEGSKA (reference sequence). The DNA for the CDR3 is TGCAGTGCTTGGGACAGCAAATCGGACGAGCAGTACTTC. Translation gives CSAWDSKSDEQYF.

This clonotype was observed many times. The gene calls are TRBV7-2 and TRBJ1-1; no clear D gene. Deletions cut 1 base from V and 1 base from J, with 7 bases between. This CDR3 is 14 amino acids long. CDR1 and CDR2 (germline): SGHTA, FQGNSA. The CDR3 loop is CASSLVAANTEAFF. The CDR3 nucleotides are TGTGCCAGCAGCTTAGTTGCAGCGAACACTGAAGCTTTCTTT.

The chain uses TRBV14 and TRBJ2-3, with D possibly TRBD1 on 5 matching bases. Trimming left V 5 bases short and J 5 bases short, with 11 bases between. The germline gives CDR1 SGHDN, CDR2 FVKESK. The CDR3 has 13 residues. CDR3 residues: CASSRGWGDTQYF. CDR3 DNA sequence: TGTGCCAGCAGCAGGGGCTGGGGAGATACGCAGTATTTT.